This T cell receptor beta chain was profiled in a study of PD-1 blockade in classical Hodgkin lymphoma. The sample holds one count of this clone. Germline CDR1 reads KGHSH; CDR2 reads LQKENI. The CDR3 runs 16 residues. The junction had 15 bases not matched to a gene; V was cut back by 2 bases and J by 9 bases. Produced via immunoSEQ multiplex PCR; TCRdb's table is partial and in-frame only. The table lists about 98,000 clones, about nine tenths of them singletons. Every one of the patients relapsed after autologous stem cell transplantation (brentuximab vedotin exposure was variable). This material consisted of peripheral blood mononuclear cells (PBMCs), taken at baseline. The TCR was taken from a human donor with classical Hodgkin lymphoma. This chain links TRBV18 with TRBJ2-7, with 8 bases fitting TRBD2. CDR3 nucleotide sequence: TGTGCCAGCTCACCAGACGGGACTAGGAGGGTCTTGGGGCAGTACTTC. Its protein product is CASSPDGTRRVLGQYF.